This record looks at one TCR beta chain sequence and its context. CD8 memory cells included CD45RO+ cells plus CCR7-negative CD45RA+ TemRA cells. The data are from a study of shared clonotypes between healthy human individuals. TCRdb keeps only in-frame clones here, not all; method: immunoSEQ multiplex PCR. The table lists around 690,000 clones, less than 95% of them singletons. Germline V gene sequence: CDR1 SGDLS, CDR2 YYNGEE. V lost 3 bases to trimming and J lost 9 bases, with 13 bases between them. This CDR3 is built from 13 residues. Specimen: memory CD8+ T cells from PBMCs. Subset described: CD45RO+ cells pooled with CCR7-negative TemRA cells. The sequence was obtained from a man younger than 30 in good health. Some clones in this sample may be carry-over from other donors' samples. The V call is TRBV9, the J call TRBJ2-1, with D tentatively TRBD1 (5 bases). The CDR3 here is CASSEATGPEQFF. DNA of the CDR3: TGTGCCAGCAGCGAGGCCACAGGACCTGAGCAGTTCTTC. The full variable domain, in which reference TRBV9 and TRBJ2-1 provide the parts outside the CDR3, is DSGVTQTPKHLITATGQRVTLRCSPRSGDLSVYWYQQSLDQGLQFLIQYYNGEERAKGNILERFSAQQFPDLHSELNLSSLELGDSALYFCASSEATGPEQFFGPGTRLTVL.